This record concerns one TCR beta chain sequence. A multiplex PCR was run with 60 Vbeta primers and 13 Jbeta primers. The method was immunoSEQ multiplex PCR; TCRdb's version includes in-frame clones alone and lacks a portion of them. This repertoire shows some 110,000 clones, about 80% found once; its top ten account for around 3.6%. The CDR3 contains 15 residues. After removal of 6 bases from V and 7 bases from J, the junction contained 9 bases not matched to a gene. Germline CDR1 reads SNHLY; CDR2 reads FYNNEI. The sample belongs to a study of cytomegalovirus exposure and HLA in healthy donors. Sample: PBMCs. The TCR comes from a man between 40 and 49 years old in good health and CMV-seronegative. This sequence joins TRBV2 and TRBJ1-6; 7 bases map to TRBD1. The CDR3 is CASRWRAGGNSPLHF. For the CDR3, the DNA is TGTGCCAGCAGATGGCGAGCAGGGGGAAATTCACCCCTCCACTTT.